These 7 T cell receptor beta chains share one sample of origin, sequenced in a study of shared clonotypes between healthy human individuals. Some clones are missing from TCRdb's copy, which holds only in-frame ones; the method was immunoSEQ multiplex PCR. The sample contains 550,000 to 700,000 clones, 55% to 85% of which appear only once. The sample comprised memory CD4+ T cells sorted from blood. As for subset: CD45RA-negative fraction. The receptors were sampled from a woman younger than 45 in good health.

This clone was detected many times. This chain joins TRBV6-5 and TRBJ1-1; no clear D. This CDR3 region has 12 residues. V was shortened by 8 bases and J by 7 bases, with 14 bases between the two germline ends. Germline lookup yields CDR1 MNHEY and CDR2 SVGAGI. The CDR3 sequence is CASWGYHGEAFF. As DNA, the CDR3 is TGTGCCAGCTGGGGATATCACGGTGAAGCTTTCTTT.

The rearrangement joins TRBV6-1 to TRBJ2-7; TRBD1 aligns across 11 bases. V dropped 5 bases and J dropped 5; count of bases not matched to a gene: 8. The V gene's germline CDR1 is MNHNS and CDR2 SASEGT. The CDR3 runs 15 residues. DNA of the CDR3: TGTGCCAGCAGTCTCCGGGACAGGGGGTACCACGAGCAGTACTTC. It yields the protein CASSLRDRGYHEQYF.

The CDR3: CASSLSLAGPTSYEQYF. For the CDR3, the DNA is TGTGCCAGCAGTTTATCGCTAGCGGGACCTACTTCCTACGAGCAGTACTTC. The chain uses TRBV28 and TRBJ2-7; 9 nucleotides match TRBD2. The CDR3 runs to 17 residues. With V trimmed by 1 base and J by 1 base, 8 bases remained unmatched. The germline gives CDR1 MDHEN, CDR2 SYDVKM.

The rearrangement uses TRBV5-6 and TRBJ1-5; possibly TRBD1 for D (5 bases). Germline loops: CDR1 SGHDT, CDR2 YYEEEE. The V end lost 1 base, the J end lost 3 bases, and 14 bases lay between the germline ends. The CDR3 runs 16 residues. The CDR3 sequence: CASSLRGLSFNQPQHF. CDR3 sequence (DNA): TGTGCCAGCAGCTTGAGGGGACTGAGCTTCAATCAGCCCCAGCATTTT.

This clone was observed a few times. The chain employs TRBV30 and TRBJ2-7; 7 bases are a match to TRBD2. Germline V gene data show CDR1 as GTSNPN and CDR2 as SVGIG (reference sequence). V lost 1 base and J lost 8; bases outside the gene matches: 11. The CDR3 length is 14 residues. The CDR3 reads CAWSASAGRLKQYF. For the CDR3, the DNA is TGTGCCTGGAGTGCCTCAGCGGGGCGCCTCAAGCAGTACTTC.

The V call is TRBV29-1, the J call TRBJ2-1, with 13 bases matching TRBD2. Per the germline V gene, CDR1 is SQVTM and CDR2 is ANQGSEA. This CDR3 is built from 15 residues. J was trimmed by 7 bases and V by 2 bases; bases with no gene match: 5. This CDR3 is CSVEPGTSGANEQFF. CDR3 in DNA: TGCAGCGTTGAACCCGGGACTAGCGGGGCTAATGAGCAGTTCTTC.

This clone is a singleton in its sample. V and J are TRBV9 and TRBJ2-7, with D uncertain. V shed 4 bases and J shed 0 bases, with 14 bases lying between them. Germline CDR1 and CDR2: SGDLS and YYNGEE. CDR3 size: 15 residues. The CDR3: CASSPTYESSYEQYF. In DNA, the CDR3 is TGTGCCAGCAGCCCTACCTACGAAAGCTCCTACGAGCAGTACTTC. Full variable domain (remainder filled in from reference TRBV9 and TRBJ2-7): DSGVTQTPKHLITATGQRVTLRCSPRSGDLSVYWYQQSLDQGLQFLIQYYNGEERAKGNILERFSAQQFPDLHSELNLSSLELGDSALYFCASSPTYESSYEQYFGPGTRLTVT.